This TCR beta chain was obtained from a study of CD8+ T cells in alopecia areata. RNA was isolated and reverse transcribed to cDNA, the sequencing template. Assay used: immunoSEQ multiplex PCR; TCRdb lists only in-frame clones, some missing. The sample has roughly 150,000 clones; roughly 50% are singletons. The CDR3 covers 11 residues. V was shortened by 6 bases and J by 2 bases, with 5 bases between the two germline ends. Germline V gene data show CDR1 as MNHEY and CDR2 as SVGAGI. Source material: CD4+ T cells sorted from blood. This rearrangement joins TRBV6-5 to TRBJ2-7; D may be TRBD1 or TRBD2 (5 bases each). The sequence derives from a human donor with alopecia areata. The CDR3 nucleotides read TGTGCCAGCAGGGGGGCCTACGAGCAGTACTTC. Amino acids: CASRGAYEQYF.